The rows below give T cell receptor beta chains drawn from one sample of a study of T-cell memory formation after mild COVID-19. TCRdb analysed the 5' RACE reads with MiXCR anew, one entry per CDR3 protein. Seen here are 35,000 to 50,000 distinct CDR3 sequences, about a tenth observed once, and the top ten hold approximately 12%. The sample consisted of PBMCs or a T cell subset sorted from them (not recorded which). These receptors were obtained from an adult woman who had mild COVID-19 (a few samples of this study predate the infection). Cell type and time point are not known. Each CDR3 is given with its conserved first and last residue. D genes are given only for firm matches. For some rows the clone size is stated as once, few or many, or as a class when expanded; others skip it.

J,D,V,size,CDR3,DNA
TRBJ1-2,TRBD1,TRBV29-1,NA,CSVKLTGGHYGYTF,TGCAGCGTAAAACTGACAGGGGGCCACTATGGCTACACCTTC
TRBJ2-1,NA,TRBV6-1,few,CASRPNGQRYNEQFF,TGTGCCAGCAGACCGAACGGGCAGAGGTACAATGAGCAGTTCTTC
TRBJ1-5,NA,TRBV20-1,NA,CSAKPTGEFNQPQHF,TGCAGTGCTAAACCAACGGGCGAATTCAATCAGCCCCAGCATTTT
TRBJ1-6,NA,TRBV7-2,few,CASSPYSSYNSPLHF,TGTGCCAGCAGCCCGTACAGCTCCTATAATTCACCCCTCCACTTT
TRBJ2-1,TRBD2,TRBV12-3/TRBV12-4,few,CASRPGGGTFNEQFF,TGTGCCAGCCGTCCGGGCGGGGGAACTTTCAATGAGCAGTTCTTC
TRBJ1-2,NA,TRBV5-1,NA,CASSLGGVDYGYTF,TGCGCCAGCAGCTTGGGAGGGGTTGACTATGGCTACACCTTC
TRBJ2-5,TRBD2,TRBV7-3,NA,CASSFGGAETQYF,TGTGCCAGCAGCTTCGGGGGGGCGGAGACCCAGTACTTC
TRBJ2-1,TRBD1,TRBV24-1,NA,CATSPGTGGAGIYNGQFF,TGTGCCACCAGTCCCGGGACAGGGGGCGCGGGGATATACAATGGGCAGTTCTTC
TRBJ2-3,TRBD2,TRBV5-1,many,CASSPQPGLGVDTQYF,TGCGCCAGCAGCCCCCAACCGGGACTAGGGGTAGATACGCAGTATTTT
TRBJ1-5,NA,TRBV7-3,few,CAGLEGLSNQPQHF,TGTGCCGGGTTGGAGGGTCTTAGCAATCAGCCCCAGCATTTT
TRBJ2-1,TRBD2,TRBV5-1,many,CASSVLGRAGNEQFF,TGCGCCAGCAGCGTCCTTGGGAGGGCCGGGAATGAGCAGTTCTTC
TRBJ1-1,TRBD1,TRBV6-6,NA,CASSPSGRGGTEAFF,TGTGCCAGCAGTCCCTCCGGCAGGGGGGGAACTGAAGCTTTCTTT
TRBJ1-6,TRBD1,TRBV7-6,many,CASSLIPGTGEGGSPLHF,TGTGCCAGCAGCTTAATCCCTGGGACAGGCGAAGGGGGTTCACCCCTCCACTTT
TRBJ1-1,TRBD1,TRBV5-1,few,CASSLEGGGNTEAFF,TGCGCCAGCAGCTTGGAAGGGGGCGGCAACACTGAAGCTTTCTTT
TRBJ2-3,NA,TRBV7-3,many,CASSLRGRGTDTQYF,TGTGCCAGCAGCTTAAGGGGGCGGGGCACAGATACGCAGTATTTT
TRBJ2-1,NA,TRBV3-1,few,CASSQVADNEQFF,TGTGCCAGCAGCCAAGTAGCTGACAATGAGCAGTTCTTC
TRBJ2-7,NA,TRBV25-1,NA,CASSQHPGRPSPEQYF,TGTGCCAGCAGCCAGCACCCGGGACGGCCATCCCCCGAGCAGTACTTC
TRBJ2-7,TRBD2,TRBV29-1,many,CSVAGSGNYEQYF,TGCAGCGTTGCGGGTAGCGGGAACTACGAGCAGTACTTC
TRBJ2-1,NA,TRBV30,NA,CAWAQLGVGNEQFF,TGTGCCTGGGCGCAATTAGGAGTCGGAAATGAGCAGTTCTTC
TRBJ2-7,NA,TRBV5-1,few,CASSTGQSSEQYF,TGCGCCAGCAGCACCGGACAGTCTTCCGAGCAGTACTTC
TRBJ2-7,NA,TRBV4-1,NA,CASSQLRLSYEQYF,TGCGCCAGCAGCCAACTCCGGCTCAGCTACGAGCAGTACTTC
TRBJ1-5,NA,TRBV6-1,few,CASMPGHLSNQPQHF,TGTGCCAGCATGCCGGGACACCTTAGCAATCAGCCCCAGCATTTT
TRBJ2-3,TRBD1,TRBV6-5,few,CASSYGTGEGDTQYF,TGTGCCAGCAGTTACGGGACAGGTGAGGGAGATACGCAGTATTTT
TRBJ2-1,TRBD2,TRBV5-1,many,CASSLGAGAYNEQFF,TGTGCCAGCAGCTTAGGAGCGGGAGCGTACAATGAGCAGTTCTTC
TRBJ1-2,NA,TRBV12-3/TRBV12-4,few,CASSLFETYGYTF,TGTGCCAGCAGTTTATTTGAAACCTATGGCTACACCTTC
TRBJ1-2,NA,TRBV6-1,NA,CASSESFTGPYGYTF,TGTGCCAGCAGTGAGAGCTTTACAGGACCCTATGGCTACACCTTC
TRBJ2-1,NA,TRBV20-1,few,CSAREGGTPFRFF,TGCAGTGCTAGAGAAGGGGGGACTCCTTTTCGGTTCTTC
TRBJ1-5,NA,TRBV6-2/TRBV6-3,few,CASSYVPDVQPQHF,TGTGCCAGCAGTTACGTCCCAGATGTTCAGCCCCAGCATTTT
TRBJ1-1,NA,TRBV7-9,NA,CASSSGRSNTEAFF,TGTGCCAGCAGCTCAGGACGGTCTAACACTGAAGCTTTCTTT
TRBJ2-5,NA,TRBV20-1,many,CSATEGTPKVEISLETQYF,TGCAGTGCTACCGAAGGGACACCGAAGGTCGAGATAAGTTTGGAGACCCAGTACTTC